Described below is a single T cell receptor (beta chain) sequence and its context. The data originate from a study of blood T cell repertoires in COVID-19. Background on the study: Sites across the United States, Italy and Spain contributed samples from acute and convalescent COVID-19.

TCRdb keeps only in-frame clones here, not all; method: immunoSEQ multiplex PCR. The sample has about 360,000 clones, approximately 85% seen once. The junction had 6 bases not matched to a gene; V was cut back by 7 bases and J by 2 bases. This CDR3 contains 16 residues. CDR1 SNHLY and CDR2 FYNNEI come from the germline V gene. This chain joins TRBV2 and TRBJ2-1; 12 nucleotides match TRBD2. Specimen: PBMCs or T cells enriched from blood (not recorded which). This TCR was recovered from a woman between 35 and 50 years old with acute COVID-19. In DNA, the CDR3 is TGTGCCAGCAATCTAGCGGGGGGGACTGCCTACAATGAGCAGTTCTTC. Translation: CASNLAGGTAYNEQFF.